These 27 T cell receptor beta chains originate from one sample sequenced in a study of shared clonotypes between healthy human individuals. Method: immunoSEQ multiplex PCR; TCRdb's copy keeps in-frame clones and lacks some. The sample lists under 650,000 clones; about 96% were seen once. The sample comprised naive CD4+ T cells sorted from blood. Subset denoted: CD45RA+ positively selected. All receptors come from a woman between 25 and 40 years old in good health.

The chain combines TRBV28 with TRBJ1-1; 9 bases line up with TRBD1. With V trimmed by 5 bases and J by 5 bases, 6 bases remained unmatched. CDR1 is MDHEN, CDR2 SYDVKM, per germline. The CDR3 is made up of 14 amino acids. As DNA, the CDR3 is TGTGCCAGCAGTGAACAGGGGGCGCGGACTGAAGCTTTCTTT. This gives the protein CASSEQGARTEAFF.

This chain joins TRBV10-3 and TRBJ1-2; 10 nucleotides align to TRBD1. The CDR3 contains 17 residues. Trimming cost V 4 bases and J 6 bases; bases outside gene matches: 14. The germline V gene encodes CDR1 ENHRY and CDR2 SYGVKD. The CDR3 loop reads CAISARDRGVEGNGYTF. CDR3 DNA: TGTGCCATCAGTGCCCGGGACAGGGGTGTAGAGGGAAATGGCTACACCTTC.

CDR3: CASSAEVGSNYGYTF. The CDR3 region has the DNA TGTGCCAGCAGTGCAGAGGTGGGGAGTAACTATGGCTACACCTTC. The chain has TRBV6-4 and TRBJ1-2; no clear D. Germline CDR1 MRHNA, CDR2 SNTAGT. With 4 bases removed from V and 1 base from J, the gap between germline ends came to 13 bases. The CDR3 consists of 15 residues.

The chain joins TRBV6-1 to TRBJ2-2, with D unresolved. Germline CDR1 and CDR2: MNHNS and SASEGT. V was shortened by 2 bases and J by 5 bases, with 18 bases between the two germline ends. The length of the CDR3 is 17 residues. In nucleotides, the CDR3 is TGTGCCAGCAGTGAAACTGATTATGTCCCAAGAACCGGGGAGCTGTTTTTT. Encoded protein: CASSETDYVPRTGELFF.

This rearrangement joins TRBV5-1 to TRBJ2-1, with 7 bases identical to TRBD1. This CDR3 comprises 15 residues. Germline CDR1 reads SGHRS; CDR2 reads YFSETQ. Trimming cost V 2 bases and J 9 bases; bases outside gene matches: 11. The CDR3 sequence is CASSLGGGWGSEQFF. The DNA for the CDR3 is TGCGCCAGCAGCTTAGGGGGCGGCTGGGGGAGTGAGCAGTTCTTC.

This clone was found once. Other DNA sequences from this sample encode an identical CDR3 as well. The chain links TRBV18 to TRBJ2-5; D remains unclear. Germline V gene lookup returns CDR1 KGHSH and CDR2 LQKENI. With 3 bases removed from V and 1 base from J, the gap between germline ends came to 3 bases. CDR3 length: 12 amino acids. The CDR3 here is CASSPAQETQYF. The DNA of the CDR3 is TGTGCCAGCTCACCTGCCCAAGAGACCCAGTACTTC.

The V gene is TRBV10-3, the J gene TRBJ1-1; 7 positions match TRBD1. The CDR3 loop spans 15 amino acids. Trimming at V came to 10 bases and at J to 0 bases, leaving 11 bases not matched to a gene. Per germline, CDR1 ENHRY and CDR2 SYGVKD. The DNA of the CDR3 is TGTGCCACCCGGAGGGACAGCAATTTGAACACTGAAGCTTTCTTT. It codes for CATRRDSNLNTEAFF.

DNA for the CDR3: TGTGCCAGCAGCCAAGAAGGACCGGGTTACAATGAGCAGTTCTTC. Translating it yields CASSQEGPGYNEQFF. V and J are TRBV14 and TRBJ2-1; D uncertain. In germline, CDR1 is SGHDN, CDR2 FVKESK. Trimming stripped 0 bases from V and 4 bases from J, with 10 bases between. There are 15 residues in the CDR3.

The CDR3 DNA sequence: TGTGCCAGTAGTAACGGACAGACCTACGAGCAGTACTTC. Protein product: CASSNGQTYEQYF. The chain uses TRBV19 and TRBJ2-7, with D perhaps TRBD1 (6 bases). The V end lost 4 bases, the J end lost 2 bases, and 9 bases lay between the germline ends. This CDR3 contains 13 residues. Germline CDR1 reads LNHDA; CDR2 reads SQIVND (reference sequence).

The chain links TRBV30 to TRBJ2-5, with D possibly being TRBD1 (6 bases). Germline V CDR1 and CDR2: GTSNPN, SVGIG (reference sequence). Trimming cost V 1 base and J 5 bases, with 14 bases left between them. CDR3 length: 14 residues. CDR3 DNA: TGTGCCTGGAGTGCAGACAGGACCGGGGAGACCCAGTACTTC. The encoded protein is CAWSADRTGETQYF.

The chain combines TRBV30 with TRBJ2-7; D is unclear. The CDR3 sequence is 16 residues long. Trimming removed 7 bases from V and 3 bases from J, with 25 bases in between. The germline V gene encodes CDR1 GTSNPN and CDR2 SVGIG (reference sequence). The DNA for the CDR3 is TGTGCCTCCAGTCCTCTCCGGAAGATCCCTGGCTACGAGCAGTACTTC. The encoded protein is CASSPLRKIPGYEQYF.

V usage is TRBV2 and J usage is TRBJ2-2, with 8 bases aligning to TRBD1. Unmatched junction bases numbered 12, after V lost 6 bases and J lost 6 bases. CDR3 size: 16 residues. From germline, CDR1 is SNHLY and CDR2 FYNNEI. Here the CDR3 reads CASSYDRGLTPGELFF. DNA of the CDR3: TGTGCCAGCAGCTACGACAGGGGATTAACCCCCGGGGAGCTGTTTTTT.

The gene calls are TRBV7-9 and TRBJ1-6; TRBD1 matches 8 bases. Germline V lookup: CDR1 SEHNR, CDR2 FQNEAQ (reference sequence). This CDR3 spans 15 amino acids. Trimming took 5 bases from V and 7 from J; bases not matched to a gene: 7. The CDR3 DNA sequence: TGTGCCAGCAGCCGCAGACAGGGGATGAATTCACCCCTCCACTTT. The encoded protein is CASSRRQGMNSPLHF.

V is TRBV18 and J is TRBJ2-7; maybe TRBD2 (6 bases). Germline V lookup: CDR1 KGHSH, CDR2 LQKENI. The CDR3 totals 15 residues. Trimming stripped 3 bases from V and 0 bases from J, with 12 bases between. CDR3 sequence (DNA): TGTGCCAGCTCACCCGGGACTTTCCTCTCCTACGAGCAGTACTTC. The encoded protein is CASSPGTFLSYEQYF.

The chain carries TRBV6-6 and TRBJ2-7; D is unclear. CDR3 length equals 16 residues. The V end was cut by 0 bases, the J end by 3 bases, with 15 bases between. Germline CDR1 reads MNHNY; CDR2 reads SVGAGI (reference sequence). As DNA, the CDR3 is TGTGCCAGCAGTTACTCGAACGTCGGCAGGAACTACGAGCAGTACTTC. Amino acids: CASSYSNVGRNYEQYF.

The V gene is TRBV11-2, the J gene TRBJ1-1; unclear D gene. The V end lost 3 bases, the J end lost 1 base, and 6 bases lay between the germline ends. Germline assignment: CDR1 SGHAT and CDR2 FQNNGV. This CDR3 spans 13 amino acids. As DNA, the CDR3 is TGTGCCAGCAGCTTTGGAGGGAACACTGAAGCTTTCTTT. Encoded protein: CASSFGGNTEAFF.

In DNA form, the CDR3 reads TGCGCCAGCAGCCAGGCCTCCCGGGTAAACACCGGGGAGCTGTTTTTT. This translates into CASSQASRVNTGELFF. The chain links TRBV4-1 to TRBJ2-2; D is unresolved. Germline lookup yields CDR1 MGHRA and CDR2 YSYEKL. The V end lost 3 bases, the J end lost 2 bases, and 13 bases lay between the germline ends. This CDR3 has 16 amino acids.

V and J are TRBV11-2 and TRBJ2-7, with 10 bases identical to TRBD1. From germline, CDR1 is SGHAT and CDR2 FQNNGV. V lost 5 bases to trimming and J lost 4 bases; unmatched junction nucleotides: 5. The CDR3 loop spans 14 amino acids. CDR3 residues: CASSTRQGAYEQYF. As DNA, the CDR3 is TGTGCCAGCAGCACCAGACAGGGGGCTTACGAGCAGTACTTC.

The J gene is TRBJ2-3, the V gene TRBV7-9, with D uncertain. The ends were cut back, 6 bases at V and 1 base at J, with 14 bases in the middle. CDR1 is SEHNR, CDR2 FQNEAQ, per germline (reference sequence). The CDR3 runs to 15 residues. CDR3 coding DNA: TGTGCCAGCAGTACGAAGAAACCCCGCACAGATACGCAGTATTTT. The encoded protein is CASSTKKPRTDTQYF.

CDR3 sequence: CASSRTSGRIKYNEQFF. CDR3 nucleotides: TGTGCCAGCAGCCGTACTAGCGGGAGGATAAAATACAATGAGCAGTTCTTC. The chain is built from TRBV7-2 and TRBJ2-1, with 12 bases fitting TRBD2. The CDR3 length is 17 residues. V lost 5 bases to trimming and J lost 4 bases; unmatched junction nucleotides: 9. Germline assignment: CDR1 SGHTA and CDR2 FQGNSA.

The chain carries TRBV7-9 and TRBJ2-5, with D possibly matching TRBD2 (6 bases). This CDR3 has 14 residues. Trimming left V 2 bases short and J 2 bases short, with 9 bases between. Germline V gives CDR1 SEHNR, CDR2 FQNEAQ (reference sequence). The CDR3 DNA reads as TGTGCCAGCAGCTTAAGGGCGGGGCAAGAGACCCAGTACTTC. This encodes CASSLRAGQETQYF.

The chain joins TRBV5-1 to TRBJ2-1; 13 bases are shared with TRBD2. The CDR3 extends over 17 amino acids. The germline V gene has CDR1 SGHRS and CDR2 YFSETQ. V was pared by 3 bases and J by 8 bases, with 11 bases of the junction left unmatched. Here the CDR3 reads CASSYVGLAGDGDEQFF. As DNA, the CDR3 is TGCGCCAGCAGCTACGTCGGACTAGCGGGAGACGGCGATGAGCAGTTCTTC.

Points on this clone: Other DNA sequences in this specimen translate into the identical CDR3. This chain joins TRBV20-1 and TRBJ2-1; D ambiguous. The CDR3 extends over 11 amino acids. From germline, CDR1 is DFQATT and CDR2 SNEGSKA (reference sequence). V lost 3 bases and J 10 bases, leaving 10 bases between the germline ends. CDR3 DNA: TGCAGTGCTAGTTCGGGCATCGAGCAGTTCTTC. Translated: CSASSGIEQFF.

V usage is TRBV7-9 and J usage is TRBJ2-3; 11 nucleotides line up with TRBD2. CDR1 SEHNR and CDR2 FQNEAQ come from the germline V gene (reference sequence). With V trimmed by 0 bases and J by 7 bases, 15 bases remained unmatched. The CDR3 totals 19 residues. CDR3 bases: TGTGCCAGCAGCTTAGCAATCGGGTTAGCGGGAGGGACTACGAATACGCAGTATTTT. Its translation is CASSLAIGLAGGTTNTQYF.

The rearrangement uses TRBV10-3 and TRBJ2-3; 10 positions agree with TRBD2. The CDR3 length is 15 residues. The junction had 3 bases not matched to a gene; V was cut back by 6 bases and J by 0 bases. CDR1 is ENHRY, CDR2 SYGVKD, per germline. CDR3 bases: TGTGCCATCAGCCTGGGACTAGCGAGCACAGATACGCAGTATTTT. Translated, it gives CAISLGLASTDTQYF.

The rearrangement uses TRBV2 and TRBJ2-3; perhaps TRBD2 as D (6 bases). The CDR3 loop spans 14 amino acids. Trimming took off 6 bases at V and 4 bases at J, with 14 bases between the two ends. CDR1 is SNHLY and CDR2 is FYNNEI in the germline V gene. CDR3 sequence (DNA): TGTGCCAGCAGGGACTACCAAGCCCCAGATACGCAGTATTTT. Amino acids: CASRDYQAPDTQYF.

The gene calls are TRBV11-2 and TRBJ1-1; 8 bases match TRBD1. Losses at the gene ends were 6 bases for V and 0 bases for J; bases not matched to a gene: 12. The CDR3 runs 17 residues. Germline CDR1 reads SGHAT; CDR2 reads FQNNGV. The CDR3 sequence is CASRPGQGGLMNTEAFF. CDR3 bases: TGTGCCAGCAGACCCGGACAGGGCGGGCTAATGAACACTGAAGCTTTCTTT.